Below, one T cell receptor (beta chain) is given with its context. The data were taken from a study of blood T cells in healthy people across ages. Per the germline V gene, CDR1 is DFQATT and CDR2 is SNEGSKA (reference sequence). The CDR3 runs 14 residues. V dropped 5 bases and J dropped 3; count of bases not matched to a gene: 5. Next came a second PCR, run for about 6 to 11 cycles, which used a sample-barcoded 5' primer along with a J-beta primer mix. From the 5' RACE reads, TCRdb called clonotypes with MiXCR, one entry per CDR3 protein. This repertoire shows roughly 1,000,000 distinct CDR3 sequences, about 23% found once; its top ten account for approximately 0.75%. This same sample was also taken into another study, of T cells of mothers and their children.

The clonotype was recovered from a girl aged 2 to 10 in good health. Input material: blood. V is TRBV20-1 and J is TRBJ2-1, with TRBD2 matching 9 bases. The CDR3 region has the DNA TGCAGTGCTTCCAGACTAGCGGACTACAATGAGCAGTTCTTC. It encodes CSASRLADYNEQFF.